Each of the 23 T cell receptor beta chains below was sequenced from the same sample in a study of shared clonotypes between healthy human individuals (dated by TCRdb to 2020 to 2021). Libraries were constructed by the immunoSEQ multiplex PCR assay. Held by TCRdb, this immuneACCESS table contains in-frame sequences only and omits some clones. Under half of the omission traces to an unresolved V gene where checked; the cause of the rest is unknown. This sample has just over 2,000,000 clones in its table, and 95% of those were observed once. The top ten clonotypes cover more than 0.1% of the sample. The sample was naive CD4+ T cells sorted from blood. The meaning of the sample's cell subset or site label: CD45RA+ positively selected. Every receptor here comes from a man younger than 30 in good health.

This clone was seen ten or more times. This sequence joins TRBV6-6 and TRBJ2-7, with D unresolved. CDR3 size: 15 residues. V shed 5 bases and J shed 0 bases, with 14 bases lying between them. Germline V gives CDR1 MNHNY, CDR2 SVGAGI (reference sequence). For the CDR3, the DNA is TGTGCCAGCAGTCTTTCGACCGTTAGCTCCTACGAGCAGTACTTC. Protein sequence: CASSLSTVSSYEQYF.

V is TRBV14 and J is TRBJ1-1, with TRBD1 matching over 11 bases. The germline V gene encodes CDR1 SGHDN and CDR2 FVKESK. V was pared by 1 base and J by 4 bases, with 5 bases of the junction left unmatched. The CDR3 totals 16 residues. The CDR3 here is CASSQAGTGGRTEAFF. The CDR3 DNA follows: TGTGCCAGCAGCCAAGCCGGGACAGGGGGACGCACTGAAGCTTTCTTT.

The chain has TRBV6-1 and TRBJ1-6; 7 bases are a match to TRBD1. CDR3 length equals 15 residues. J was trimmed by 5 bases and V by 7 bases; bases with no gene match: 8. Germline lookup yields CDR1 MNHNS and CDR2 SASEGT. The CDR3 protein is CASNRGYPHNSPLHF. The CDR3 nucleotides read TGTGCCAGCAACAGGGGTTACCCGCATAATTCACCCCTCCACTTT.

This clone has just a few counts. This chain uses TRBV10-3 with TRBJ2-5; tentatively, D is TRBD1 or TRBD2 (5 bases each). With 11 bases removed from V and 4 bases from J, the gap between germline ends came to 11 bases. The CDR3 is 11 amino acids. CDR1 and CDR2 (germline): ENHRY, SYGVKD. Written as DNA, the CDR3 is TGTGCCTCCGGGACCCCAGAGACCCAGTACTTC. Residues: CASGTPETQYF.

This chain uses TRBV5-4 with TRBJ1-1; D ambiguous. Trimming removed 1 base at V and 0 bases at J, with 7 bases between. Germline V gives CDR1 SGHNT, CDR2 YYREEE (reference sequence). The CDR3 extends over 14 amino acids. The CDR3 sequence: CASSLQHMNTEAFF. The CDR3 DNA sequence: TGTGCCAGCAGCTTGCAACATATGAACACTGAAGCTTTCTTT.

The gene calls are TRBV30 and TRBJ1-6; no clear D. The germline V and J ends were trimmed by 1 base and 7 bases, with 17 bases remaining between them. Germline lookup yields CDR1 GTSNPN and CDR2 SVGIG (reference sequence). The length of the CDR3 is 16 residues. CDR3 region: CAWSARAAQRNSPLHF. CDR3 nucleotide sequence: TGTGCCTGGAGTGCACGGGCTGCCCAAAGGAATTCACCCCTCCACTTT.

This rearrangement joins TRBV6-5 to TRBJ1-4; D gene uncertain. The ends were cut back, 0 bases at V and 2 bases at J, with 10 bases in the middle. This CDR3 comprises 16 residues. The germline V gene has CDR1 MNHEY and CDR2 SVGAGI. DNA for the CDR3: TGTGCCAGCAGTTACTCCGGGAATCCGACTAATGAAAAACTGTTTTTT. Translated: CASSYSGNPTNEKLFF.

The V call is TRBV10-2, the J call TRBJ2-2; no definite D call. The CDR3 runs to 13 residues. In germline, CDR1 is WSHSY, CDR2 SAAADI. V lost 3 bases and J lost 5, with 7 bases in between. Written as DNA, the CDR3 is TGCGCCAGCAGTGAATGGCAGACCGGGGAGCTGTTTTTT. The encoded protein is CASSEWQTGELFF.

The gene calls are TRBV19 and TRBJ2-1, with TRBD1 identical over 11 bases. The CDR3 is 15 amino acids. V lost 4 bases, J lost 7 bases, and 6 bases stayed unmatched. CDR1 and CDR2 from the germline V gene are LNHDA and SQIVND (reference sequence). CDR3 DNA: TGTGCCAGTAGTACGGGACAGGGGGGTTCGAATGAGCAGTTCTTC. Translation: CASSTGQGGSNEQFF.

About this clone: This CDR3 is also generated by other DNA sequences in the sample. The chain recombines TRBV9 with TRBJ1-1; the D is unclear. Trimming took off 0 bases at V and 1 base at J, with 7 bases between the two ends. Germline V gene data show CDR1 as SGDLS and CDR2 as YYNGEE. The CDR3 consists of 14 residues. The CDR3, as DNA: TGTGCCAGCAGCGTAGGACCGACGAACACTGAAGCTTTCTTT. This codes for CASSVGPTNTEAFF.

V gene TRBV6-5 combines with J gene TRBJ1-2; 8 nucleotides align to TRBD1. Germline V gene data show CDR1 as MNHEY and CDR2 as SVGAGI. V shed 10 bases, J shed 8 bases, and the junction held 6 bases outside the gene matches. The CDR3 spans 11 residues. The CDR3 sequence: CATGQGPGYTF. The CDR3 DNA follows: TGTGCCACAGGACAGGGACCCGGCTACACCTTC.

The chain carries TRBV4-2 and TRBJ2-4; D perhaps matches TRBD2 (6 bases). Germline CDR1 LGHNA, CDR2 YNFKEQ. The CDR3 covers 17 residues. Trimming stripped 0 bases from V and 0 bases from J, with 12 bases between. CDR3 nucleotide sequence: TGTGCCAGCAGCCAAGATTCGGGGGTCCTAGCCAAAAACATTCAGTACTTC. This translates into CASSQDSGVLAKNIQYF.

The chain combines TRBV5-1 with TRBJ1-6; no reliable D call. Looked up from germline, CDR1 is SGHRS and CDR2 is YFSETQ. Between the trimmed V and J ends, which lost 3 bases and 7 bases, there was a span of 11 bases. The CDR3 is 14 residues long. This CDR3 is CASSSPDGNSPLHF. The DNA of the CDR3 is TGCGCCAGCAGCTCCCCGGATGGGAATTCACCCCTCCACTTT.

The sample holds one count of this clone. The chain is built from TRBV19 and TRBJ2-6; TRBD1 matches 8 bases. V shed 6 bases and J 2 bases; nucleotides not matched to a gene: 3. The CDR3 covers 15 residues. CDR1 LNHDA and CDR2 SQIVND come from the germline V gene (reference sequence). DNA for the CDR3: TGTGCCAGTAGCTCACAGGGGGCTGGGGCCAACGTCCTGACTTTC. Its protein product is CASSSQGAGANVLTF.

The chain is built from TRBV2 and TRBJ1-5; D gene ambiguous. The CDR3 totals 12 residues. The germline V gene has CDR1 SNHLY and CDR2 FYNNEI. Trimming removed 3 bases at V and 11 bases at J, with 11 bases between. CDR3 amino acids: CASSDGSLTQHF. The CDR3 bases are TGTGCCAGCAGTGACGGGAGTTTAACCCAGCATTTT.

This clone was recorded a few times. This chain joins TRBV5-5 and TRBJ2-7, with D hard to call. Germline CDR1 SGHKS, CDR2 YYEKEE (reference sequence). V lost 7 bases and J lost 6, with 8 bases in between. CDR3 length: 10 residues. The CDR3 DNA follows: TGTGCCAGCGGAGCTAGCGAGCAGTACTTC. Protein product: CASGASEQYF.

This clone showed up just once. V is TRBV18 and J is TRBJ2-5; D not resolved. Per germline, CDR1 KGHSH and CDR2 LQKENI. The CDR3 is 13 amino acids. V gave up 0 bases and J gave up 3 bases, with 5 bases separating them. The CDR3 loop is CASSPPDKETQYF. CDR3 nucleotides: TGTGCCAGCTCACCACCCGATAAAGAGACCCAGTACTTC. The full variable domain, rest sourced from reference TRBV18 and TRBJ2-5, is NAGVMQNPRHLVRRRGQEARLRCSPMKGHSHVYWYRQLPEEGLKFMVYLQKENIIDESGMPKERFSAEFPKEGPSILRIQQVVRGDSAAYFCASSPPDKETQYFGPGTRLLVL.

CDR3 nucleotides: TGTGCCTGGAGCCCCAGGTCACCCTCTGGAAACACCATATATTTT. It specifies CAWSPRSPSGNTIYF. The V call is TRBV30, the J call TRBJ1-3; D unresolved. From germline, CDR1 is GTSNPN and CDR2 SVGIG (reference sequence). V was clipped by 3 bases and J by 0 bases, with 12 bases between them. The CDR3 sequence is 15 residues long.

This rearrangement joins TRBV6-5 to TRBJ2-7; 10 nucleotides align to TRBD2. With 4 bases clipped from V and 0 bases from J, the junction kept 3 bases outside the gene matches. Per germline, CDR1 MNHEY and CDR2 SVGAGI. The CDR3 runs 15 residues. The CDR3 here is CASSFLAGDSYEQYF. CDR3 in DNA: TGTGCCAGCAGTTTCCTAGCGGGGGACTCCTACGAGCAGTACTTC.

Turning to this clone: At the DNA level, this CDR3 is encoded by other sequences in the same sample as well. CDR3 amino acids: CASSPRDRGYEQYF. DNA for the CDR3: TGCGCCAGCAGCCCCCGGGACAGGGGCTACGAGCAGTACTTC. The J gene is TRBJ2-7, the V gene TRBV5-1, with 10 bases that match TRBD1. Germline V gene sequence: CDR1 SGHRS, CDR2 YFSETQ. V lost 4 bases, J lost 3 bases, and 4 bases stayed unmatched. The CDR3 runs 14 residues.

CDR3 protein: CASSLGQGFTYGYTF. As DNA, the CDR3 is TGCGCCAGCAGCTTGGGACAGGGCTTTACTTATGGCTACACCTTC. The genes are TRBV5-1 and TRBJ1-2; 7 bases fit TRBD1. Trimming took 0 bases from V and 5 from J; bases not matched to a gene: 7. Germline V lookup: CDR1 SGHRS, CDR2 YFSETQ. This CDR3 has 15 residues.

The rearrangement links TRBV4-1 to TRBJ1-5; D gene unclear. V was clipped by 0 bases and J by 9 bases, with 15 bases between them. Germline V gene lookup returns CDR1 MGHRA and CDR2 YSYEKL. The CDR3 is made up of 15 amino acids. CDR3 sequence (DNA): TGCGCCAGCAGCCAAGATATAGGCGCTCGGGGGCCCCAGCATTTT. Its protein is CASSQDIGARGPQHF.

The CDR3 loop reads CASSLPGTGEDTQYF. CDR3 sequence (DNA): TGTGCCAGCAGCTTACCCGGGACAGGGGAAGATACGCAGTATTTT. The gene calls are TRBV5-6 and TRBJ2-3, with TRBD1 identical over 10 bases. Germline V CDR1 and CDR2: SGHDT, YYEEEE. The CDR3 length is 15 residues. Germline trimming cut 2 bases from V and 5 bases from J; bases unmatched to any gene: 5.